This is a list of T cell receptor beta chains from one sample in a study of control samples from healthy donors and cancer patients. Sequenced by immunoSEQ multiplex PCR; TCRdb stores in-frame clones only, minus some. Of more than 75,000 clones in the sample, approximately 80% were seen once. The sample consisted of blood. The source is a woman aged 30 to 39 in good health. CDR3s include the opening cysteine and the closing phenylalanine or tryptophan. The D gene is left open where the match is weak. Clone sizes are given selectively: once, few, many, or a class where the clone is expanded.

d_gene,j_gene,v_gene,abundance,CDR3nt,CDR3aa
.,TRBJ1-4,TRBV20-1,.,TGCAGTGCTAGGAGGAATGAAAAACTGTTTTTT,CSARRNEKLFF
TRBD1,TRBJ2-7,TRBV5-1,few,TGCGCCAGCAGCTTGGGGCAGGGGGCGTCCTACGAGCAGTACTTC,CASSLGQGASYEQYF
.,TRBJ2-2,TRBV5-1,once,TGCGCCAGCAGCGTTGGTAACACCGGGGAGCTGTTTTTT,CASSVGNTGELFF
TRBD1,TRBJ1-1,TRBV29-1,.,TGCAGCGCCCGACAGGGCGAGAACACTGAAGCTTTCTTT,CSARQGENTEAFF
TRBD1,TRBJ1-1,TRBV11-2,.,TGTGCCAGCAGCCGTTGGGGACAGGGCCCCACTGAAGCTTTCTTT,CASSRWGQGPTEAFF
.,TRBJ2-7,TRBV6-5,.,TGTGCCAGCAGGCCCGGACATTCCTACGAGCAGTACTTC,CASRPGHSYEQYF
TRBD2,TRBJ2-2,TRBV6-2/TRBV6-3,.,TGTGCCAGCAGTTCCCTAGCGGGGCGGACCGGGGAGCTGTTTTTT,CASSSLAGRTGELFF
.,TRBJ2-2,TRBV6-5,few,TGTGCCAGCAGTTACTCGACCCAGGGGTCCGGGGAGCTGTTTTTT,CASSYSTQGSGELFF
.,TRBJ1-1,TRBV30,.,TGTGCCTGGAGTCCGGGACCTAACACTGAAGCTTTCTTT,CAWSPGPNTEAFF
TRBD1,TRBJ1-1,TRBV19,.,TGTGCCAGTAGTCAGGGGGGTGGCACTGAAGCTTTCTTT,CASSQGGGTEAFF
TRBD1,TRBJ1-2,TRBV11-2,.,TGTGCCAGCAGTGGGGGACCAGGGGGGCAAGCCTATGGCTACACCTTC,CASSGGPGGQAYGYTF
.,TRBJ2-5,TRBV7-2,.,TGTGCCAGCAGCTTTGGGCTAAGAGAGACCCAGTACTTC,CASSFGLRETQYF
.,TRBJ2-1,TRBV11-1,.,TGTGCCAGCAGCTTAAGCTTGTCCCGAGGGGGATATGAGCAGTTCTTC,CASSLSLSRGGYEQFF
.,TRBJ2-6,TRBV7-8,.,TGTGCCAGCAGCCTACAGACCCCCGGTGGGGCCAACGTCCTGACTTTC,CASSLQTPGGANVLTF
.,TRBJ2-2,TRBV18,.,TGTGCCAGCTCATCAGGGAAGGGTAACACCGGGGAGCTGTTTTTT,CASSSGKGNTGELFF
.,TRBJ2-7,TRBV5-1,.,TGCGGCCGGTTGGACCTCTACGAGCAGTACTTC,CGRLDLYEQYF
.,TRBJ1-1,TRBV10-3,.,TGTGCCATCAGTGAGTCTGTTTTTGGGGAATCTGAAGCTTTCTTT,CAISESVFGESEAFF
.,TRBJ2-1,TRBV2,.,TGTGCCAGCAGTGAAAAAGTGGGGTCCTGGAATGAGCAGTTCTTC,CASSEKVGSWNEQFF
TRBD1,TRBJ1-1,TRBV25-1,.,TGTGCCAGCAGTCTAGGACAGGGCAGGAACACTGAAGCTTTCTTT,CASSLGQGRNTEAFF
.,TRBJ1-5,TRBV19,.,TGTGCCAGTAGCCCTACTATGATGCAGCTCAATCAGCCCCAGCATTTT,CASSPTMMQLNQPQHF
.,TRBJ1-4,TRBV2,.,TGTGCCAGCAGAGTATTAGCTAATGAAAAACTGTTTTTT,CASRVLANEKLFF
TRBD1,TRBJ1-5,TRBV19,.,TGTGCCAGTAACTGGGGACAGGGGGATCAGCCCCAGCATTTT,CASNWGQGDQPQHF
.,TRBJ2-2,TRBV6-1,.,TGTGCCAGCAGTGAACAGCCGAACACCGGGGAGCTGTTTTTT,CASSEQPNTGELFF
.,TRBJ1-2,TRBV30,.,TGTGCCTGGATCTTACCACCCGGTGGGGGTAGGAGGAATGGCTACACCTTC,CAWILPPGGGRRNGYTF
.,TRBJ2-2,TRBV6-2/TRBV6-3,few,TGTGCCAGCAGTTACTCGAGCTTTATGGCCACCGGGGAGCTGTTTTTT,CASSYSSFMATGELFF
.,TRBJ1-1,TRBV5-5,.,TGTGCCAGCAGCTTGGGAGGGGCACAAAACACTGAAGCTTTCTTT,CASSLGGAQNTEAFF
.,TRBJ2-5,TRBV12-5,few,TGTGCTAGTGGTTTGGTACGGGGCTTACGGTACGGGGGGCAAGGAGGGCTGCAAGAGACCCAGTACTTC,CASGLVRGLRYGGQGGLQETQYF
.,TRBJ2-2,TRBV19,.,TGTGCCAGTCGGTACGGGGGCGCGAACACCGGGGAGCTGTTTTTT,CASRYGGANTGELFF
.,TRBJ1-2,TRBV30,.,TGTGCCTGGTCTTCGGAGAGGAATGGCTACACCTTC,CAWSSERNGYTF
.,TRBJ2-5,TRBV18,.,TGTGCCAGCTCACCGGGTGTCGATGAGACCCAGTACTTC,CASSPGVDETQYF
TRBD1,TRBJ1-2,TRBV5-1,few,TGCGCCAGCAGCTCGGTCCAGGGGGGATCTTTTTTGGGCTACACCTTC,CASSSVQGGSFLGYTF
.,TRBJ1-1,TRBV5-1,.,TGCGCCAGCAGTCCCCGCTTTAGTTACACTGAAGCTTTCTTT,CASSPRFSYTEAFF
.,TRBJ1-6,TRBV7-2,.,TGTGCCAGCAGCTTAGCGTTGGGGGGACGGGACCGGGGTAGGTCACCCCTCCACTTT,CASSLALGGRDRGRSPLHF
TRBD1,TRBJ1-5,TRBV7-9,.,TGTGCCAGCAGCGACGGGACAGCTAATCAGCCCCAGCATTTT,CASSDGTANQPQHF
.,TRBJ2-7,TRBV24-1,.,TGTGCCACCAGTGATGGCTACGAGCAGTACTTC,CATSDGYEQYF
.,TRBJ1-3,TRBV13,.,TGTGCCAGCAGCTTAGAAGGGGAGCCTGGAAACACCATATATTTT,CASSLEGEPGNTIYF
.,TRBJ1-2,TRBV5-8,once,TGTGCCAGCAGCGCGCCAAGGGGGGGGATACAAACCTATGGCTACACCTTC,CASSAPRGGIQTYGYTF
TRBD1,TRBJ1-2,TRBV5-6,.,TGTGCCAGCAGCTTGAAACAGGGGGCTAACTATGGCTACACCTTC,CASSLKQGANYGYTF
TRBD1,TRBJ1-2,TRBV5-4,few,TGTGCCAGCAACGGACAGGCCGCCTATGGCTACACCTTC,CASNGQAAYGYTF
.,TRBJ1-4,TRBV15,.,TGTGCCACCAGCAGAGGCCCCCCTGCAACTAATGAAAAACTGTTTTTT,CATSRGPPATNEKLFF
.,TRBJ1-3,TRBV7-2,.,TGTGCCAGCAGCTTAGATGGAAACACCATATATTTT,CASSLDGNTIYF
TRBD1,TRBJ1-5,TRBV19,.,TGTGCCAGTATTGAGAGGGCAGGGGGCGACCAGCCCCAGCATTTT,CASIERAGGDQPQHF
.,TRBJ1-1,TRBV5-5,few,TGTGCCAGCAGCTTCGGAGGGGCTCAGAACACTGAAGCTTTCTTT,CASSFGGAQNTEAFF
.,TRBJ1-2,TRBV7-2,.,TGTGCCAGCAGCTTAGAGGTGGGGGGCTTTGGCTACACCTTC,CASSLEVGGFGYTF